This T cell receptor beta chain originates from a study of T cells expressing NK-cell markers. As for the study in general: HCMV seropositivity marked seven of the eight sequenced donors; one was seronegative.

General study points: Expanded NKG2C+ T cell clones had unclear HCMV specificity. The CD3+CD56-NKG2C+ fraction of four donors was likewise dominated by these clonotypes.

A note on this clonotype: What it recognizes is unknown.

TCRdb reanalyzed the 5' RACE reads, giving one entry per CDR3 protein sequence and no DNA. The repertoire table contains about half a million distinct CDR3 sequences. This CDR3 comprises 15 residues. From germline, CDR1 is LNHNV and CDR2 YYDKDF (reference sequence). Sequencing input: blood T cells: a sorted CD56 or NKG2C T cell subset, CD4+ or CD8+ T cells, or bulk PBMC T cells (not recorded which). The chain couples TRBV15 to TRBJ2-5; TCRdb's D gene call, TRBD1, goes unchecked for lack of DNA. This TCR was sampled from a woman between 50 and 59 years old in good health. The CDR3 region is CATSREGQGQETQYF.